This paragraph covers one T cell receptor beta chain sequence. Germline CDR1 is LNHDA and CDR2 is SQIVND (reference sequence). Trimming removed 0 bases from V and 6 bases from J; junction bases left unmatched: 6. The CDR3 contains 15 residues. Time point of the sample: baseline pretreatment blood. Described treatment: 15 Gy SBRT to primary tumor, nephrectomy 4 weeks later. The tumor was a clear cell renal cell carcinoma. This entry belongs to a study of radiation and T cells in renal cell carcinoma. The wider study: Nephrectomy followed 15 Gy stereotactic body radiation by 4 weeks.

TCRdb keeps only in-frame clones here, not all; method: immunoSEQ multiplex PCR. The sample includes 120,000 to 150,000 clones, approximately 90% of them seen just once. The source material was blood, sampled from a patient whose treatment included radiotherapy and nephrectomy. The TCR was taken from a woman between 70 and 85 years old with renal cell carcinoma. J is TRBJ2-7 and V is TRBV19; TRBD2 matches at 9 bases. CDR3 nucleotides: TGTGCCAGTAGTATAGACCGCGGGGGGGCCGGCGAGCAGTACTTC. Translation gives CASSIDRGGAGEQYF.